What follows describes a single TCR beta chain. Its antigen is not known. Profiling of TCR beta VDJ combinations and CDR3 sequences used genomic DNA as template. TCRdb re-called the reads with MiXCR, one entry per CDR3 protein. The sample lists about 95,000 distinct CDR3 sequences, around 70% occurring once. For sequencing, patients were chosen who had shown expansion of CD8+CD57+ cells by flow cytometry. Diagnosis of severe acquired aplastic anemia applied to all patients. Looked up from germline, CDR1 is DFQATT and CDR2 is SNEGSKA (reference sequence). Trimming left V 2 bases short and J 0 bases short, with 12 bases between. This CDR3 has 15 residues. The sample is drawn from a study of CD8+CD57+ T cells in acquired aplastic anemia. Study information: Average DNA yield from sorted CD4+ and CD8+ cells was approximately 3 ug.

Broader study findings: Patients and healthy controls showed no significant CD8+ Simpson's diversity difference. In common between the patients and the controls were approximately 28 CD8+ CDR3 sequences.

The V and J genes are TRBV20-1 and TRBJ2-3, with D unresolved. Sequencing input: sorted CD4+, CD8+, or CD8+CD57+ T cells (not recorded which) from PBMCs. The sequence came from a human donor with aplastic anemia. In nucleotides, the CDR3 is TGCAGTGCTAGAAGCCCGGCCGCTAGCACAGATACGCAGTATTTT. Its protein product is CSARSPAASTDTQYF.